This is a list of T cell receptor beta chains from one sample in a study of cytomegalovirus exposure and HLA in healthy donors. The method was immunoSEQ multiplex PCR; TCRdb's version includes in-frame clones alone and lacks a portion of them. The sample records 150,000 to 200,000 clones, roughly 80% being singletons. The sample comprised PBMCs. These receptors were obtained from a man aged 40-49 years in good health and CMV-seronegative. Both conserved end residues are part of each CDR3. The order of the fields is clone size, D gene, J gene, V gene, CDR3 DNA, CDR3 protein. D genes are given only for firm matches. Some rows have no size entry. The others give once, few or many, or a class for an expanded clone.

>few|TRBD1|TRBJ2-1|TRBV5-1
TGCGCCAGCAGCTTTGGACAGGGCAATGAGCAGTTCTTC
CASSFGQGNEQFF
>.|.|TRBJ1-5|TRBV28
TGTGCCAGCGAACAGGGACGGCATCAGCCCCAGCATTTT
CASEQGRHQPQHF
>.|.|TRBJ2-3|TRBV4-1
TGCGCCAGCAGCCCAGGACAGTTCTGGGGCACAGATACGCAGTATTTT
CASSPGQFWGTDTQYF
>.|.|TRBJ1-2|TRBV7-2
TGTGCCAGCAGCTCCAGTCGTGGCTACACCTTC
CASSSSRGYTF
>.|TRBD1|TRBJ1-5|TRBV19
TGTGCCAGTAGTATTACAGGGGGAAGTCAGCCCCAGCATTTT
CASSITGGSQPQHF
>.|.|TRBJ1-1|TRBV10-1
TGCGCCAGCAGTGGGGAGGGGGTCACTGAAGCTTTCTTT
CASSGEGVTEAFF
>.|.|TRBJ2-1|TRBV5-1
TGCGCCAGCAGCTGGAACACAGGGTACGAGCAGTTCTTC
CASSWNTGYEQFF
>.|TRBD1|TRBJ1-2|TRBV28
TGTGCCAGCAGTTTACTCGGACAGGGGTCTGGCTACACCTTC
CASSLLGQGSGYTF
>.|TRBD2|TRBJ2-2|TRBV18
TGTGCCAGCTCACCGAGGAGCGGGGGGACCGGGGAGCTGTTTTTT
CASSPRSGGTGELFF
>.|.|TRBJ2-5|TRBV7-9
TGTGCCAGCAGCATCTACCTGGGCGCGAACGGAGGCCAAGAGACCCAGTACTTC
CASSIYLGANGGQETQYF
>.|.|TRBJ2-2|TRBV19
TGTGCCAGTAATTACAGGTCGAACACCGGGGAGCTGTTTTTT
CASNYRSNTGELFF
>.|.|TRBJ2-2|TRBV6-5
TGTGCCAGCAGTTACTACAGCACCGGGGAGCTGTTTTTT
CASSYYSTGELFF
>few|TRBD2|TRBJ2-5|TRBV7-9
TGTGCCAGCAGCTCCCCTAGCGGGGGGGACCCACCGGAGGAGACCCAGTACTTC
CASSSPSGGDPPEETQYF
>.|.|TRBJ1-1|TRBV19
TGTGCCAGTAGGATCGGCGGGACTGAAGCTTTCTTT
CASRIGGTEAFF
>.|TRBD1|TRBJ2-7|TRBV5-4
TGTGCCAGCAGCTTGGCCGGGACAGGTGGATTCGAGCAGTACTTC
CASSLAGTGGFEQYF
>.|TRBD1|TRBJ1-1|TRBV27
TGTGCCAGCAGAGTCCCGGGACAGGGGGCTGGAACTGAAGCTTTCTTT
CASRVPGQGAGTEAFF
>.|.|TRBJ2-4|TRBV7-2
TGTGCCAGCAGCTCGCGGGTTGCCAAAAACATTCAGTACTTC
CASSSRVAKNIQYF
>.|TRBD1|TRBJ1-1|TRBV5-4
TGTGCCACCTACCAAGGGGGCCAAAGGGGCACTGAAGCTTTCTTT
CATYQGGQRGTEAFF
>.|TRBD2|TRBJ2-5|TRBV30
TGTGCCTGGAGTGGACTAGCGGGGGGGCGTGAGACCCAGTACTTC
CAWSGLAGGRETQYF
>.|.|TRBJ1-5|TRBV25-1
TGTGCCAGCAGTGTACTAGATCAGCCCCAGCATTTT
CASSVLDQPQHF
>.|.|TRBJ2-7|TRBV5-6
TGTGCCAGCAGCGTCCTGACAGTCTACGAGCAGTACTTC
CASSVLTVYEQYF
>.|TRBD1|TRBJ1-5|TRBV4-1
TGCGCCAGCAGCCAGTCCGGGACAGGGGGCAATCAGCCCCAGCATTTT
CASSQSGTGGNQPQHF
>.|.|TRBJ1-2|TRBV6-1
TGTGCCAGCAGTGGTAACAGCTACTATGGCTACACCTTC
CASSGNSYYGYTF
>.|.|TRBJ1-2|TRBV6-4
TGTGCCAGCAGTGAGACCCGGGGAAATGGCTACACCTTC
CASSETRGNGYTF
>.|.|TRBJ2-5|TRBV5-1
TGCGCCAGCAGCATACAGGGGACCCAGTACTTC
CASSIQGTQYF
>.|.|TRBJ2-7|TRBV6-5
TGTGCCAGCAGTTACTCGCCCTTCTCGGACGAGCAGTACTTC
CASSYSPFSDEQYF
>.|TRBD1|TRBJ1-1|TRBV5-1
TGCGCCAGCAGCTTCCAGACAGGGATAGACACTGAAGCTTTCTTT
CASSFQTGIDTEAFF
>.|TRBD1|TRBJ2-5|TRBV4-1
TGCGCCAGCAGCTATGGACAGGGGAGCCAAGAGACCCAGTACTTC
CASSYGQGSQETQYF
>.|TRBD2|TRBJ2-7|TRBV5-4
TGTGCCAGCAGCTTGTTTGCAACTAGCGGCCTCTACGAGCAGTACTTC
CASSLFATSGLYEQYF
>.|TRBD1|TRBJ1-1|TRBV6-6
TGTGCCAGCAGTGACAGGGTTCAAACTGAAGCTTTCTTT
CASSDRVQTEAFF
>once|TRBD1|TRBJ2-5|TRBV28
TGTGCCAGCAGTCGGGACAGGGTGTGGGAGACCCAGTACTTC
CASSRDRVWETQYF
>few|.|TRBJ2-7|TRBV19
TGTGCCAGTAGTTCGCGCCCACGGACTGTAGAATCCTACGAGCAGTACTTC
CASSSRPRTVESYEQYF
>.|.|TRBJ2-7|TRBV29-1
TGCAGCGTCTCAGGGGTACGGAACGAGCAGTACTTC
CSVSGVRNEQYF
>once|.|TRBJ2-7|TRBV5-5
TGTGCCAGCAGCTTCCATCCTAGCTCCTACGAGCAGTACTTC
CASSFHPSSYEQYF
>.|TRBD1|TRBJ2-7|TRBV18
TGTGCCAGCTCACCACCGTCGGGACAGGCCTCCTACGAGCAGTACTTC
CASSPPSGQASYEQYF
>.|TRBD1|TRBJ2-6|TRBV7-2
TGTGCCAGCAGCCTACAGGGGACCGGGGCCAACGTCCTGACTTTC
CASSLQGTGANVLTF
>.|.|TRBJ1-1|TRBV9
TGTGCCAGCAGCGTAGAGGGGGTAAGCACTGAAGCTTTCTTT
CASSVEGVSTEAFF
>few|TRBD1|TRBJ2-7|TRBV27
TGTGCCAGCAGTGCCCGGGACAGCTACGAGCAGTACTTC
CASSARDSYEQYF
>.|.|TRBJ2-5|TRBV20-1
TGCAGTGTAGCGGACCAAGAGACCCAGTACTTC
CSVADQETQYF
>.|.|TRBJ2-2|TRBV6-4
TGTGCCAGCAGCGAAACGGGACTCGTGAACACCGGGGAGCTGTTTTTT
CASSETGLVNTGELFF
>.|TRBD2|TRBJ2-6|TRBV4-3
TGCGCCAGCAGCCAAGATATTAGCGGGTTTCTTCGAAGTGGGGCCAACGTCCTGACTTTC
CASSQDISGFLRSGANVLTF
>.|.|TRBJ2-7|TRBV30
TGTGCCTGGAGTGTACAATCGGAGCAGTACTTC
CAWSVQSEQYF
>.|.|TRBJ2-3|TRBV5-1
TGCGCCAGCAGCCCCGGGCGCAGGGTCCTTGATACGCAGTATTTT
CASSPGRRVLDTQYF
>few|.|TRBJ2-7|TRBV9
TGTGCCAGCAGCGTAGGCGGCACCTACGAGCAGTACTTC
CASSVGGTYEQYF
>.|TRBD1|TRBJ1-3|TRBV5-6
TGTGCCAGCAGACTGGGACAGGGTGGAAACACCATATATTTT
CASRLGQGGNTIYF
>.|TRBD1|TRBJ2-5|TRBV18
TGTGCCAGCTCAAGGGACAGTAAAGAGACCCAGTACTTC
CASSRDSKETQYF
>.|TRBD1|TRBJ1-5|TRBV6-1
TGTGCCAGCAGTGATTACAGGGGGGCCAATCAGCCCCAGCATTTT
CASSDYRGANQPQHF
>.|.|TRBJ2-3|TRBV5-6
TGTGCCAGCAGCCTGTCCCCTAATCCAGATACGCAGTATTTT
CASSLSPNPDTQYF
>few|TRBD2|TRBJ2-3|TRBV11-2
TGTGCCAGCAGCTTAGCGGGGGGGCCGGATACGCAGTATTTT
CASSLAGGPDTQYF
>.|TRBD1|TRBJ1-6|TRBV9
TGTGCCAGCAGCGCGGAACCAGGGACAGGGGTTACACCCCTCCACTTT
CASSAEPGTGVTPLHF